This T cell receptor (beta chain) originates from a study of cytomegalovirus exposure and HLA in healthy donors. Study results and caveats: Reports credit the classifier with highly specific, highly sensitive diagnosis of cytomegalovirus status.

Here immunoSEQ multiplex PCR was the method, and the copy in TCRdb shows in-frame clones only, minus some. The sample includes about 130,000 clones, 75% to 90% of them seen just once. A roughly 130-subject validation cohort, separate from the approximately 610-subject first cohort, supplied the donors. Note on this clone: Antigen: not known.

CDR3 size: 13 residues. Between the trimmed V and J ends, which lost 0 bases and 4 bases, there was a span of 9 bases. Germline V lookup: CDR1 GTSNPN, CDR2 SVGIG (reference sequence). The chain carries TRBV30 and TRBJ2-5; D gene unclear. The sample taken for sequencing was PBMCs. The TCR originated in a young woman in good health and CMV-seronegative. In DNA, the CDR3 is TGTGCCTGGAGTGTACGCTCAGTAGAGACCCAGTACTTC. It encodes CAWSVRSVETQYF.